This T cell receptor beta chain was captured by sequencing in a study of cytomegalovirus exposure and HLA in healthy donors. General study results and limits: Across all donors, roughly uniform sequencing depth was an assumption of the presence/absence analyses. The study labeled fewer than 200 TCR beta chains cytomegalovirus-associated.

The PCR was carried out with 60 Vbeta primers and 13 Jbeta primers. The repertoire was sequenced with immunoSEQ multiplex PCR; TCRdb's copy has only in-frame clones and lacks some. The data hold about 200,000 clones, with approximately 12% observed a single time. With regard to this clone: Its antigen is still unknown.

Germline CDR1 and CDR2: MGHRA and YSYEKL. Trimming took off 0 bases at V and 8 bases at J, with 11 bases between the two ends. The CDR3 contains 15 residues. V is TRBV4-1 and J is TRBJ1-6; no clear D. The sequence derives from a man aged 45 to 65 in good health and CMV-seropositive. Sequenced: PBMCs. The CDR3 loop is CASSQDWRTHSPLHF. CDR3 sequence (DNA): TGCGCCAGCAGCCAAGATTGGAGGACTCATTCACCCCTCCACTTT.